The 27 T cell receptor beta chains below come from one sample, sequenced in a study of CD8 T cells in ankylosing spondylitis. TCRdb redid the calling of the 5' RACE reads with MiXCR, one entry per CDR3 protein. The sample lists 250,000 or so distinct CDR3 sequences, under 30% occurring once. Sequences were obtained from blood, either unsorted or a sorted T cell fraction (not recorded which). The receptors shown here come from a male donor with ankylosing spondylitis or in good health (not recorded which).

This clonotype was seen many times. The rearrangement joins TRBV20-1 to TRBJ2-7; 8 nucleotides match TRBD2. CDR3 size: 14 residues. Per the germline V gene, CDR1 is DFQATT and CDR2 is SNEGSKA (reference sequence). Germline trimming cut 4 bases from V and 5 bases from J; bases unmatched to any gene: 10. CDR3 region: CSATIGGVGHEQYF. The CDR3 region has the DNA TGCAGTGCTACAATCGGGGGGGTAGGGCACGAGCAGTACTTC.

V and J are TRBV12-3 or TRBV12-4 and TRBJ1-1, with D hard to call. Trimming removed 2 bases from V and 7 bases from J, with 17 bases in between. The CDR3 is 15 residues long. The chain's CDR3 is CASSLNLRVGVEAFF. The CDR3 DNA reads TGTGCCAGCAGTTTAAATCTCCGGGTAGGAGTTGAAGCTTTCTTT.

The chain is built from TRBV6-1 and TRBJ2-1, with 7 bases aligning to TRBD1. V shed 7 bases and J 3 bases; nucleotides not matched to a gene: 6. Germline-derived CDR1 and CDR2 are MNHNS and SASEGT. The length of the CDR3 is 14 residues. The CDR3, as DNA: TGTGCCAGCATCAGGGACAGAGACTACAATGAGCAGTTCTTC. Translating gives CASIRDRDYNEQFF.

This clonotype was observed a single time. V is TRBV9 and J is TRBJ2-1, with a possible D match to TRBD2 (5 bases). The CDR3 has 14 amino acids. V was cut by 4 bases and J by 10 bases, with 18 bases left in between. Germline V lookup: CDR1 SGDLS, CDR2 YYNGEE. CDR3: CASSFSSSSWEQFF. The CDR3 bases are TGTGCCAGCAGCTTCTCGTCGTCTAGCTGGGAGCAGTTCTTC. The complete variable domain, with remaining parts taken from reference TRBV9 and TRBJ2-1, reads DSGVTQTPKHLITATGQRVTLRCSPRSGDLSVYWYQQSLDQGLQFLIQYYNGEERAKGNILERFSAQQFPDLHSELNLSSLELGDSALYFCASSFSSSSWEQFFGPGTRLTVL.

The chain uses TRBV12-3 or TRBV12-4 and TRBJ2-7; D is ambiguous. CDR3 length: 12 amino acids. Deletions cut 8 bases from V and 5 bases from J, with 13 bases between. The chain's CDR3 is CASRRRGDEQYF. In DNA form, the CDR3 reads TGTGCCAGCCGAAGACGAGGAGACGAGCAGTACTTC.

This sequence joins TRBV3-1 and TRBJ2-5, with D hard to call. V lost 4 bases, J lost 2 bases, and 17 bases lay in between. Germline V gives CDR1 LGHDT, CDR2 YNNKEL (reference sequence). The CDR3 is 16 amino acids. CDR3 DNA: TGTGCCAGCAGCCGAGGCCCGCCCGGGTTTCAAGAGACCCAGTACTTC. Protein: CASSRGPPGFQETQYF.

This clonotype has a count of ten or more. This chain joins TRBV20-1 and TRBJ2-3, with 11 positions matching TRBD2. Germline CDR1 reads DFQATT; CDR2 reads SNEGSKA (reference sequence). The J segment lost 5 bases and the V segment lost 0 bases, leaving 10 bases of the junction unmatched. The CDR3 has 17 amino acids. CDR3: CSARDPWTSGPGDTQYF. The CDR3 bases are TGCAGTGCTAGAGATCCCTGGACTAGCGGGCCCGGAGATACGCAGTATTTT.

This clonotype was recorded at least ten times. V is TRBV12-3 or TRBV12-4 and J is TRBJ1-4, with 7 nucleotides matching TRBD1. This CDR3 spans 17 amino acids. V shed 2 bases and J 0 bases; nucleotides not matched to a gene: 6. CDR3 residues: CASSLPQGVATNEKLFF. As DNA, the CDR3 is TGTGCCAGCAGTTTACCCCAGGGGGTTGCAACTAATGAAAAACTGTTTTTT.

This clonotype showed up just a few times. This chain connects TRBV20-1 to TRBJ2-7; D is possibly TRBD1 (6 bases). V shed 5 bases and J shed 4 bases, with 12 bases lying between them. The CDR3 extends over 12 amino acids. The germline gives CDR1 DFQATT, CDR2 SNEGSKA (reference sequence). CDR3 in amino acids: CSAARTAYEQYF. CDR3 nucleotide sequence: TGCAGTGCTGCCCGGACAGCATACGAGCAGTACTTC.

The J gene is TRBJ2-3, the V gene TRBV10-2; D may be TRBD2 (6 bases). The CDR3 length is 16 residues. V lost 3 bases and J lost 2, with 15 bases in between. CDR1 and CDR2 from the germline V gene are WSHSY and SAAADI. The CDR3 DNA sequence: TGCGCCAGCAGTGACCGTAGCGGTCCGACCACAGATACGCAGTATTTT. This sequence encodes CASSDRSGPTTDTQYF.

This sequence joins TRBV3-1 and TRBJ2-5; D is unclear. V shed 5 bases and J shed 1 base, with 14 bases lying between them. This CDR3 has 15 amino acids. Germline V CDR1 and CDR2: LGHDT, YNNKEL (reference sequence). In DNA, the CDR3 is TGTGCCAGCAGCTCACCCCGGACGGCCCAAGAGACCCAGTACTTC. Its protein product is CASSSPRTAQETQYF.

At least ten counts were recorded for this clonotype. CDR3 coding DNA: TGCAGTGCTAGCAGGACAGCACAAGAGACCCAGTACTTC. It encodes CSASRTAQETQYF. The chain is built from TRBV20-1 and TRBJ2-5; D is possibly TRBD1 (6 bases). The CDR3 runs to 13 residues. The ends were cut back, 3 bases at V and 2 bases at J, with 10 bases in the middle. The germline V gene has CDR1 DFQATT and CDR2 SNEGSKA (reference sequence).

This clonotype occurred a few times. The chain has TRBV7-9 and TRBJ2-7, with D possibly being TRBD1 (6 bases). The CDR3 is 16 amino acids. Germline V gene sequence: CDR1 SEHNR, CDR2 FQNEAQ (reference sequence). Trimming took 3 bases from V and 4 from J, leaving 19 bases between them. The CDR3 protein is CASSLEARQDFYEQYF. CDR3 in DNA: TGTGCCAGCAGCTTGGAGGCGCGACAGGACTTTTACGAGCAGTACTTC.

This clonotype was observed a handful of times. This rearrangement joins TRBV6-6 to TRBJ2-5, with 7 bases that match TRBD1. Germline-derived CDR1 and CDR2 are MNHNY and SVGAGI (reference sequence). The CDR3 has 12 residues. V lost 8 bases, J lost 1 base, and 1 base stayed unmatched. DNA for the CDR3: TGTGCCAGCCGGACAGGCCAAGAGACCCAGTACTTC. This encodes CASRTGQETQYF.

This clonotype showed up many times. V gene TRBV24-1 combines with J gene TRBJ2-5, with a tentative D call TRBD2 (7 bases). The V gene lost 3 bases and the J gene lost 4 bases, with 8 bases spanning the gap. CDR1 KGHDR and CDR2 SFDVKD come from the germline V gene. This CDR3 is built from 13 residues. The CDR3 bases are TGTGCCACCAGTGATGGGGGGGCAGAGACCCAGTACTTC. Protein product: CATSDGGAETQYF.

The chain has TRBV20-1 and TRBJ1-1; no clear D gene. Trimming left V 1 base short and J 0 bases short, with 9 bases between. The CDR3 runs to 14 residues. CDR1 is DFQATT and CDR2 is SNEGSKA in the germline V gene (reference sequence). In DNA, the CDR3 is TGCAGTGCTAGAGGCGTTGAGATGAACACTGAAGCTTTCTTT. Amino acid sequence: CSARGVEMNTEAFF.

V and J are TRBV6-1 and TRBJ2-2, with D uncertain. Germline CDR1 is MNHNS and CDR2 is SASEGT. V was pared by 1 base and J by 6 bases, with 12 bases between. This CDR3 has 15 residues. The CDR3 loop is CASSEGRLGSGELFF. CDR3 DNA sequence: TGTGCCAGCAGTGAAGGTCGCCTAGGCTCCGGGGAGCTGTTTTTT.

This sequence joins TRBV20-1 and TRBJ2-1; D perhaps matches TRBD2 (5 bases). CDR3 length equals 11 residues. The V gene's germline CDR1 is DFQATT and CDR2 SNEGSKA (reference sequence). Trimming removed 3 bases from V and 10 bases from J, with 10 bases in between. CDR3 bases: TGCAGTGCTAGTGACGGGGAGGAGCAGTTCTTC. Translating it yields CSASDGEEQFF.

This clonotype occurred a few times. The chain is built from TRBV20-1 and TRBJ2-1, with 10 bases fitting TRBD2. Germline CDR1 and CDR2: DFQATT and SNEGSKA (reference sequence). The V gene end was trimmed by 3 bases and the J gene end by 4 bases; junction bases not matched to a gene: 9. The CDR3 is 16 amino acids. The CDR3 loop reads CSASSRLAGAYNEQFF. Here the CDR3 DNA reads TGCAGTGCTAGTTCTCGGCTAGCGGGGGCTTACAATGAGCAGTTCTTC.

Only a few counts were recorded for this clonotype. The DNA of the CDR3 is TGTGCCAGCAGTTTTCCCCCCTACGAGCAGTACTTC. It encodes CASSFPPYEQYF. The chain recombines TRBV12-3 or TRBV12-4 with TRBJ2-7; no clear D. V lost 3 bases, J lost 2 bases, and 5 bases lay in between. The CDR3 is made up of 12 amino acids.

Many counts were recorded for this clonotype. The chain combines TRBV29-1 with TRBJ2-7, with 9 nucleotides matching TRBD1. The V gene end was trimmed by 5 bases and the J gene end by 3 bases; junction bases not matched to a gene: 8. This CDR3 is built from 14 residues. The germline gives CDR1 SQVTM, CDR2 ANQGSEA. This CDR3 is CSVTRPGQGYEQYF. In DNA, the CDR3 is TGCAGCGTTACACGTCCGGGACAGGGCTACGAGCAGTACTTC.

This clonotype was picked up a small number of times. The CDR3 DNA is TGTGCCAGCAGCGACACGAGGGCGTGGGCCCAGCATTTT. Translated, it gives CASSDTRAWAQHF. The rearrangement joins TRBV12-3 or TRBV12-4 to TRBJ1-5; D is unresolved. The CDR3 is 13 amino acids. The ends were cut back, 6 bases at V and 11 bases at J, with 17 bases in the middle.

This clonotype was observed a handful of times. The chain links TRBV12-3 or TRBV12-4 to TRBJ2-7, with D hard to call. The V gene lost 5 bases and the J gene lost 7 bases, with 12 bases spanning the gap. The CDR3 is 12 amino acids. In DNA, the CDR3 is TGTGCCAGCAGTCCAAACCCATCGGAGCAGTACTTC. It yields the protein CASSPNPSEQYF.

This chain connects TRBV2 to TRBJ2-3; D gene uncertain. The CDR3 totals 13 residues. Looked up from germline, CDR1 is SNHLY and CDR2 is FYNNEI. Trimming cost V 5 bases and J 5 bases, with 11 bases left between them. Here the CDR3 reads CASSPLRQDTQYF. CDR3 in DNA: TGTGCCAGCAGTCCCCTACGACAAGATACGCAGTATTTT.

There are a few counts of this clonotype. This rearrangement joins TRBV20-1 to TRBJ2-1, with TRBD2 matching over 8 bases. The CDR3 is made up of 12 amino acids. Trimming cost V 6 bases and J 9 bases; bases outside gene matches: 7. From germline, CDR1 is DFQATT and CDR2 SNEGSKA (reference sequence). In nucleotides, the CDR3 is TGCAGTGCCCCGACTAGCGTGAGTGAGCAGTTCTTC. Translation: CSAPTSVSEQFF.

This clonotype was seen ten or more times. The CDR3 protein is CASIRAVIDEQYF. DNA of the CDR3: TGTGCCAGCATCAGGGCGGTGATCGACGAGCAGTACTTC. The chain combines TRBV2 with TRBJ2-7, with a weak D call TRBD1 (5 bases). The CDR3 is 13 residues long. V was clipped by 7 bases and J by 5 bases, with 15 bases between them. CDR1 and CDR2 (germline): SNHLY, FYNNEI.

This clonotype was counted a few times. This chain connects TRBV10-2 to TRBJ1-6; D gene uncertain. The germline V and J ends were trimmed by 2 bases and 10 bases, with 9 bases remaining between them. Germline-derived CDR1 and CDR2 are WSHSY and SAAADI. This CDR3 comprises 13 residues. CDR3 sequence: CASSEIHGSPLHF. The CDR3 DNA follows: TGCGCCAGCAGTGAGATTCACGGATCACCCCTCCACTTT.